These T cell receptor beta chains were read from a single sample in a study of shared clonotypes between healthy human individuals. Profiled with immunoSEQ multiplex PCR; TCRdb holds only in-frame clones, not every one. This table holds about 2 million clones, about 95% found once. Sequenced: naive CD4+ T cells sorted from blood. Receptor source: a man aged 18 to 30 in good health. Both conserved end residues are part of each CDR3. The D gene is left open where the match is weak. Clone sizes are given selectively: once, few, many, or a class where the clone is expanded.

TRBD2	TRBV18	TRBJ2-5	-	TGTGCCAGCTCACCGACTAGCGGGGAAGAGACCCAGTACTTC	CASSPTSGEETQYF
-	TRBV5-6	TRBJ2-5	-	TGTGCCAGCAGCTTGTACAGGAGAATAGAGACCCAGTACTTC	CASSLYRRIETQYF
-	TRBV5-1	TRBJ1-6	once	TGCGCCAGCAGCTTGGAAGATTACTATAATTCACCCCTCCACTTT	CASSLEDYYNSPLHF
-	TRBV30	TRBJ2-2	-	TGTGCCTGGAGTGTAAACCCCCGTGGCGGGGAGCTGTTTTTT	CAWSVNPRGGELFF
TRBD1	TRBV7-9	TRBJ2-7	-	TGTGCCAGCAGCCCAGCGGGGACAGGGACATACGAGCAGTACTTC	CASSPAGTGTYEQYF
-	TRBV6-1	TRBJ1-1	-	TGTGCCAGCACCACATGGGGACAAAACACTGAAGCTTTCTTT	CASTTWGQNTEAFF
-	TRBV6-5	TRBJ1-1	-	TGTGCCAGCAGTGGGGGCCTCACTGAAGCTTTCTTT	CASSGGLTEAFF
-	TRBV7-2	TRBJ1-5	-	TGTGCCAGCAGCCCTTACGGGGGCTGGCAGCCCCAGCATTTT	CASSPYGGWQPQHF
TRBD1	TRBV7-8	TRBJ2-7	-	TGTGCCAGCAGCTTACTCGGACAGGGGGGTTCCTACGAGCAGTACTTC	CASSLLGQGGSYEQYF
-	TRBV2	TRBJ2-5	-	TGTGCCAGCAGCGCCGCGCTCCCAGGTGGGGGGCCGAAGACCCAGTACTTC	CASSAALPGGGPKTQYF
-	TRBV28	TRBJ1-2	-	TGTGCCAGCAGTTTCCCGACAGAACTTGGGGGCTACACCTTC	CASSFPTELGGYTF
-	TRBV30	TRBJ2-4	-	TGTGCCTGGAGTGGGACAGAAAAAAACATTCAGTACTTC	CAWSGTEKNIQYF
-	TRBV6-5	TRBJ2-2	once	TGTGCCAGCAGTCGAGGGCCGAACACCGGGGAGCTGTTTTTT	CASSRGPNTGELFF
-	TRBV7-9	TRBJ1-6	-	TGTGCCAGCAGCTTAGCTCGGGGTTCCTATAATTCACCCCTCCACTTT	CASSLARGSYNSPLHF